A single sample is the source of the 23 T cell receptor beta chains below, sequenced in a study of beta chain features in type 1 diabetes. The investigators reverse transcribed all of the isolated RNA, so they sequenced expressed TCRB transcripts. Data came from immunoSEQ multiplex PCR; TCRdb stores just in-frame clones and leaves some out. The data hold fewer than 350,000 clones, with about 18% observed a single time. The sequenced sample consisted of naive CD4+ T cells from blood. The receptors come from a woman between 18 and 30 years old in good health.

The chain links TRBV7-9 to TRBJ2-3, with 9 nucleotides matching TRBD1. Germline assignment: CDR1 SEHNR and CDR2 FQNEAQ (reference sequence). The CDR3 has 15 amino acids. The V segment lost 3 bases and the J segment 2 bases; nucleotides outside the gene matches: 3. The DNA of the CDR3 is TGTGCCAGCAGCTTTTGGACAGGGGTCACAGATACGCAGTATTTT. Translating gives CASSFWTGVTDTQYF.

The sample holds a few counts of this clone. The chain carries TRBV7-9 and TRBJ1-1; 8 bases line up with TRBD1. The V gene end was trimmed by 4 bases and the J gene end by 7 bases; junction bases not matched to a gene: 2. Per germline, CDR1 SEHNR and CDR2 FQNEAQ (reference sequence). The CDR3 covers 12 residues. The chain's CDR3 is CASSSGTGEAFF. As DNA, the CDR3 is TGTGCCAGCAGCTCCGGGACAGGTGAAGCTTTCTTT.

The chain recombines TRBV29-1 with TRBJ1-1, with D perhaps TRBD1 (5 bases). This CDR3 contains 13 residues. Germline CDR1 and CDR2: SQVTM and ANQGSEA. Trimming shortened V by 6 bases and J by 0 bases, and 11 bases separated the two germline ends. The CDR3 nucleotides are TGCAGCGTACACAGGATTATGAACACTGAAGCTTTCTTT. Amino acids: CSVHRIMNTEAFF.

The CDR3 loop is CASSVAWGQYNEQFF. CDR3 DNA sequence: TGTGCCAGCAGCGTAGCGTGGGGACAGTACAATGAGCAGTTCTTC. The chain combines TRBV9 with TRBJ2-1; 7 nucleotides align to TRBD1. The CDR3 totals 15 residues. J lost 4 bases, V lost 0 bases, and 4 bases had no gene match. Germline V gene lookup returns CDR1 SGDLS and CDR2 YYNGEE.

The chain recombines TRBV4-1 with TRBJ1-2; 10 bases map to TRBD1. V lost 6 bases, J lost 7 bases, and 8 bases stayed unmatched. This CDR3 comprises 14 residues. The germline gives CDR1 MGHRA, CDR2 YSYEKL. CDR3 coding DNA: TGCGCCAGCAGATACCCGGGACAGGGGAGTGGCTACACCTTC. It yields the protein CASRYPGQGSGYTF.

This clone was found a few times. V gene TRBV6-6 combines with J gene TRBJ2-7; 12 bases line up with TRBD1. This CDR3 is 15 amino acids long. J was trimmed by 5 bases and V by 6 bases; bases with no gene match: 8. Per germline, CDR1 MNHNY and CDR2 SVGAGI (reference sequence). For the CDR3, the DNA is TGTGCCAGCAGGTCCTACGGGACAGGGGGCAACGAGCAGTACTTC. Its protein is CASRSYGTGGNEQYF.

The J gene is TRBJ1-5, the V gene TRBV6-5; D is uncertain. CDR3 size: 14 residues. Germline CDR1 and CDR2: MNHEY and SVGAGI. V lost 2 bases, J lost 4 bases, and 9 bases lay in between. CDR3 in amino acids: CASSYGGYNQPQHF. The DNA of the CDR3 is TGTGCCAGCAGTTACGGAGGCTATAATCAGCCCCAGCATTTT.

This clone was found a few times. V usage is TRBV7-8 and J usage is TRBJ2-2; 8 positions agree with TRBD2. The CDR3 runs 16 residues. After removal of 4 bases from V and 4 bases from J, the junction contained 8 bases not matched to a gene. Germline V lookup: CDR1 SGHVS, CDR2 FQNEAQ. The DNA of the CDR3 is TGTGCCAGCAGCTCCCGTGGTGCGGGAGGCACCGGGGAGCTGTTTTTT. Protein: CASSSRGAGGTGELFF.

This clone was picked up a small number of times. V usage is TRBV14 and J usage is TRBJ2-3; maybe TRBD2 (5 bases). This CDR3 has 16 amino acids. The germline V gene encodes CDR1 SGHDN and CDR2 FVKESK. Trimming removed 0 bases from V and 0 bases from J, with 10 bases in between. Here the CDR3 DNA reads TGTGCCAGCAGCCAAGATACCGGGGTTAGCACAGATACGCAGTATTTT. This translates into CASSQDTGVSTDTQYF.

The gene calls are TRBV7-2 and TRBJ2-3; D is perhaps TRBD2 (6 bases). V was trimmed by 5 bases and J by 0 bases, leaving 15 bases between them. This CDR3 region has 16 residues. Germline CDR1 and CDR2: SGHTA and FQGNSA. The CDR3 coding sequence is TGTGCCAGCAGCCCGGGGCTAGCGCTCAGCACAGATACGCAGTATTTT. Its translation: CASSPGLALSTDTQYF.

This clone was counted only a few times. This rearrangement joins TRBV19 to TRBJ1-2, with D perhaps matching TRBD1 (6 bases). Germline values: CDR1 LNHDA, CDR2 SQIVND (reference sequence). V was cut by 3 bases and J by 0 bases, with 11 bases left in between. This CDR3 is built from 15 residues. The CDR3 sequence is CASSMPRGANYGYTF. In DNA form, the CDR3 reads TGTGCCAGTAGTATGCCCAGGGGTGCTAACTATGGCTACACCTTC.

J is TRBJ2-7 and V is TRBV30; 8 positions agree with TRBD1. V shed 5 bases and J 5 bases; nucleotides not matched to a gene: 8. Germline CDR1 and CDR2: GTSNPN and SVGIG (reference sequence). The CDR3 sequence is 13 residues long. CDR3 sequence (DNA): TGTGCCTGGCACCGGGACAGGTACAACGAGCAGTACTTC. Amino acids: CAWHRDRYNEQYF.

This clone showed up just a few times. The chain carries TRBV29-1 and TRBJ1-2; maybe TRBD1 (5 bases). Germline V gene lookup returns CDR1 SQVTM and CDR2 ANQGSEA. V lost 3 bases and J lost 4, with 9 bases in between. The CDR3 is 12 amino acids. The CDR3 protein is CSVEQGTYGYTF. In DNA, the CDR3 is TGCAGCGTTGAGCAGGGAACCTATGGCTACACCTTC.

This clone came up a few times. The CDR3 DNA follows: TGTGCCAGCAGTCCTCGACAGGGGGGTTACAATGAGCAGTTCTTC. Encoded protein: CASSPRQGGYNEQFF. This chain uses TRBV6-5 with TRBJ2-1; 9 bases fit TRBD1. Germline-derived CDR1 and CDR2 are MNHEY and SVGAGI. This CDR3 is built from 15 residues. With V trimmed by 5 bases and J by 4 bases, 6 bases remained unmatched.

This clone has a handful of counts. The chain has TRBV18 and TRBJ1-3, with unresolved D. Germline V gene lookup returns CDR1 KGHSH and CDR2 LQKENI. V was cut by 6 bases and J by 3 bases, with 9 bases left in between. The CDR3 loop spans 13 amino acids. The CDR3 nucleotides read TGTGCCAGCTCGTCAGGCGTTGGAAACACCATATATTTT. The encoded protein is CASSSGVGNTIYF.

In its sample, this clone was seen a few times. In nucleotides, the CDR3 is TGTGCCAGCAGCCAGGGTCCTCAACAGGGGGGCGAGCAGTACTTC. This codes for CASSQGPQQGGEQYF. The chain carries TRBV4-2 and TRBJ2-7, with TRBD1 matching over 8 bases. This CDR3 is built from 15 residues. Germline trimming cut 3 bases from V and 6 bases from J; bases unmatched to any gene: 10. Germline V gene sequence: CDR1 LGHNA, CDR2 YNFKEQ.

This clone is a singleton in its sample. The chain couples TRBV18 to TRBJ2-3; D perhaps matches TRBD2 (6 bases). Germline CDR1 is KGHSH and CDR2 is LQKENI. Deletions cut 1 base from V and 0 bases from J, with 8 bases between. The length of the CDR3 is 15 residues. DNA of the CDR3: TGTGCCAGCTCACCACAGGGGACTAGCACAGATACGCAGTATTTT. Protein product: CASSPQGTSTDTQYF.

The chain combines TRBV30 with TRBJ1-1; D gene uncertain. The CDR3 sequence is 14 residues long. V was cut by 5 bases and J by 1 base, with 14 bases left in between. From germline, CDR1 is GTSNPN and CDR2 SVGIG (reference sequence). The CDR3 nucleotides are TGTGCCTGGGCCCCGGGGTTTGGGAACACTGAAGCTTTCTTT. It is translated as CAWAPGFGNTEAFF.

In nucleotides, the CDR3 is TGTGCCAGCAGTTACTCAGGGGTGGCGCGGATATCACCCCTCCACTTT. Its translation: CASSYSGVARISPLHF. The chain couples TRBV6-5 to TRBJ1-6, with D maybe TRBD1 (5 bases). V shed 0 bases and J shed 10 bases, with 16 bases lying between them. CDR3 length: 16 amino acids. Germline loops: CDR1 MNHEY, CDR2 SVGAGI.

V is TRBV4-3 and J is TRBJ1-1; D gene ambiguous. The CDR3 length is 17 residues. Trimming removed 0 bases at V and 3 bases at J, with 17 bases between. CDR1 and CDR2 (germline): LGHNA, YSLEER. In nucleotides, the CDR3 is TGCGCCAGCAGCCAAGACGCATCGAATATAGCCCACACTGAAGCTTTCTTT. Encoded protein: CASSQDASNIAHTEAFF.

The rearrangement links TRBV4-1 to TRBJ2-5, with TRBD2 matching over 11 bases. The J call may be incorrect, as the DNA end agrees better with TRBJ2-7. From germline, CDR1 is MGHRA and CDR2 YSYEKL. This CDR3 has 16 residues. The CDR3 region has the DNA TGCGCCAGCAGCCAACGAACTAGCGGGGGAACCTACGAGCAGTACTTC. As protein: CASSQRTSGGTYEQYF.

V and J are TRBV7-9 and TRBJ1-2, with 8 bases lining up with TRBD1. Per germline, CDR1 SEHNR and CDR2 FQNEAQ (reference sequence). V dropped 7 bases and J dropped 4; count of bases not matched to a gene: 11. This CDR3 has 15 amino acids. CDR3 nucleotide sequence: TGTGCCAGCACTCAAAGGACGGGACAGGCCTATGGCTACACCTTC. Translated: CASTQRTGQAYGYTF.

This clone was seen a single time. The chain joins TRBV19 to TRBJ2-5, with 9 bases matching TRBD2. The CDR3 contains 14 residues. Germline CDR1 is LNHDA and CDR2 is SQIVND (reference sequence). J gave up 5 bases and V 1 base, and 2 bases lay outside the gene matches. CDR3 residues: CASSIGGGGETQYF. The CDR3 DNA reads as TGTGCCAGTAGTATAGGCGGGGGGGGCGAGACCCAGTACTTC.